This TCR beta chain was documented in a study of glioma-infiltrating T cells after dendritic cell vaccination. Measured with immunoSEQ multiplex PCR; TCRdb has only the in-frame clones, and not every one. The repertoire holds 40,000 or so clones, with approximately 84% as singletons. This clone was counted a single time. CDR3 length: 13 amino acids. J was trimmed by 7 bases and V by 2 bases; bases with no gene match: 5. CDR1 and CDR2 (germline): GTSNPN, SVGIG (reference sequence). The origin of this receptor is a human donor with glioblastoma. The J gene is TRBJ2-4, the V gene TRBV30, with 7 bases matching TRBD1. Sequenced material: blood, taken before dendritic cell vaccination. The DNA of the CDR3 is TGTGCCTGGAGTCAGGGCAGGGGGAACATTCAGTACTTC. This codes for CAWSQGRGNIQYF.